This T cell receptor beta chain was sequenced during a study of cytomegalovirus exposure and HLA in healthy donors. 13 Jbeta primers and 60 Vbeta primers were used for the PCR. The assay was immunoSEQ multiplex PCR, and TCRdb's table has in-frame clones only and misses some. Here the sample spans approximately 150,000 clones, roughly 79% being singletons. This clone was picked up one time. Its cognate antigen is unknown. Overall study findings and caveats: It was approximately 170 TCR beta chains that were listed as cytomegalovirus-associated. Researchers reportedly found TCR beta sequences accurately predicted most subjects' HLA-A and HLA-B alleles.

V shed 4 bases, J shed 5 bases, and the junction held 13 bases outside the gene matches. Per the germline V gene, CDR1 is SGDLS and CDR2 is YYNGEE. This CDR3 comprises 17 residues. The J gene is TRBJ1-4, the V gene TRBV9; 8 bases are shared with TRBD1. This clonotype originated in a woman aged 40-49 years in good health and CMV-seronegative. The sequenced sample was PBMCs. CDR3 in DNA: TGTGCCAGCAGCTCGAGAAAGACAGGGGATCAGAATGAAAAACTGTTTTTT. Amino acids: CASSSRKTGDQNEKLFF.